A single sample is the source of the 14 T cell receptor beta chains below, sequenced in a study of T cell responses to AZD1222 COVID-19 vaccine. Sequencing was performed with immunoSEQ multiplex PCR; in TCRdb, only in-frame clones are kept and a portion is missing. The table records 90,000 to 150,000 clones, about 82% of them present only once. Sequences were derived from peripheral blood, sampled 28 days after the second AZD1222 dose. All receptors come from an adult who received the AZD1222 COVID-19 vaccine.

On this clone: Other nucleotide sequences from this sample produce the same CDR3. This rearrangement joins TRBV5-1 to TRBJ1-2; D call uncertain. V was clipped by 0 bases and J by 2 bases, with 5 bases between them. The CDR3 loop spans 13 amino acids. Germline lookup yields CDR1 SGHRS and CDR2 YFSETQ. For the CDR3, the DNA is TGCGCCAGCAGCTTGGGCCAGAACTATGGCTACACCTTC. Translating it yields CASSLGQNYGYTF.

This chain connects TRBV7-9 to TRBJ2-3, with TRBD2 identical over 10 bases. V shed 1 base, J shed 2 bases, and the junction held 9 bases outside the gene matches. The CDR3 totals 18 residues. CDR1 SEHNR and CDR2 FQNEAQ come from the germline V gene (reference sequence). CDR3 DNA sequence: TGTGCCAGCAGCTTAGGATTTAGGACTAGCGGTTTCACAGATACGCAGTATTTT. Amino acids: CASSLGFRTSGFTDTQYF.

The CDR3 spells CASSRRDGRDGELFF. CDR3 nucleotides: TGTGCCAGCAGTCGACGGGACGGCAGAGACGGGGAGCTGTTTTTT. The chain has TRBV6-5 and TRBJ2-2; D possibly uses TRBD1 or TRBD2 (5 bases each). The CDR3 extends over 15 amino acids. V dropped 5 bases and J dropped 7 bases, with 17 bases sitting between them. The germline gives CDR1 MNHEY, CDR2 SVGAGI.

Here the CDR3 DNA reads TGTGCCAGCAGCCCAGAGTTTCAGGGCTTGAACACTGAAGCTTTCTTT. Amino acid sequence: CASSPEFQGLNTEAFF. The gene calls are TRBV5-4 and TRBJ1-1, with D possibly TRBD1 on 5 matching bases. CDR3 size: 16 residues. CDR1 and CDR2 from the germline V gene are SGHNT and YYREEE (reference sequence). Trimming removed 4 bases from V and 0 bases from J, with 16 bases in between.

In DNA form, the CDR3 reads TGTGCCAGCAGGCCAGGGGGTTCCAAAAACATTCAGTACTTC. This codes for CASRPGGSKNIQYF. V and J are TRBV27 and TRBJ2-4; TRBD1 agrees at 7 bases. Trimming removed 6 bases from V and 2 bases from J; junction bases left unmatched: 4. Germline V lookup: CDR1 MNHEY, CDR2 SMNVEV (reference sequence). The length of the CDR3 is 14 residues.

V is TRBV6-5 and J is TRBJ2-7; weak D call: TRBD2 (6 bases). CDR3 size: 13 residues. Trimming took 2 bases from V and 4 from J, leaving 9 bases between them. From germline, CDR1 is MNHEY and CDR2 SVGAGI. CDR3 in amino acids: CASSYRGYYEQYF. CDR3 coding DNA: TGTGCCAGCAGTTACCGGGGGTATTACGAGCAGTACTTC.

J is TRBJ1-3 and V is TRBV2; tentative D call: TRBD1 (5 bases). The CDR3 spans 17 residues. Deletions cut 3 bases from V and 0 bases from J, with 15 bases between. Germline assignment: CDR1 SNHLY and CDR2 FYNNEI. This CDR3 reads CASSEGVRASSGNTIYF. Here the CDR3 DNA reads TGTGCCAGCAGTGAGGGGGTCAGGGCTAGCTCTGGAAACACCATATATTTT.

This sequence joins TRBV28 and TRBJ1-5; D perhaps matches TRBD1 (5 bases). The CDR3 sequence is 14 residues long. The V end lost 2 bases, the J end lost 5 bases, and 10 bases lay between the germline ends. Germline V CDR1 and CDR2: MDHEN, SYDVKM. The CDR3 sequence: CASSLSGRDQPQHF. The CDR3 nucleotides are TGTGCCAGCAGTTTAAGTGGCAGGGATCAGCCCCAGCATTTT. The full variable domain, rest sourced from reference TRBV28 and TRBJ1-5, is DVKVTQSSRYLVKRTGEKVFLECVQDMDHENMFWYRQDPGLGLRLIYFSYDVKMKEKGDIPEGYSVSREKKERFSLILESASTNQTSMYLCASSLSGRDQPQHFGDGTRLSIL.

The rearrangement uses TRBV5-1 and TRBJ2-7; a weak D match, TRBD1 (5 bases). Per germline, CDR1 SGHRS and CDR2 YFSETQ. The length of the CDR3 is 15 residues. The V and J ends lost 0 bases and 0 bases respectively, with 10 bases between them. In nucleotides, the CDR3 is TGCGCCAGCAGCTTGGGCAGTACAGGCTCCTACGAGCAGTACTTC. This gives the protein CASSLGSTGSYEQYF.

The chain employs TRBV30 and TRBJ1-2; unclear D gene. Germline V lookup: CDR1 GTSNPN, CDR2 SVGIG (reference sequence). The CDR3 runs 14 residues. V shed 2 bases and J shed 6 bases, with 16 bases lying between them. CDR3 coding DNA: TGTGCCTGGAGTCCCAAAGACGTCAATCATGGCTACACCTTC. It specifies CAWSPKDVNHGYTF.

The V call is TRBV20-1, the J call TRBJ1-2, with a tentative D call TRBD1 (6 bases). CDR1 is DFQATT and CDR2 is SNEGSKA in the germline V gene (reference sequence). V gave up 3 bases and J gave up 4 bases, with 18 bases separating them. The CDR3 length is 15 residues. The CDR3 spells CSASEGVQPGYGYTF. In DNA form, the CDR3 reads TGCAGTGCTAGTGAGGGGGTACAACCCGGCTATGGCTACACCTTC.

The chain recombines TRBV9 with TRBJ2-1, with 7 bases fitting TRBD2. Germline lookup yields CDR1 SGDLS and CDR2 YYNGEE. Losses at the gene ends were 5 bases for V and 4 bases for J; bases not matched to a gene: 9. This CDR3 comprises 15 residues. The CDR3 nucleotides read TGTGCCAGCAGTTACGGACTAGTCCTTTACAATGAGCAGTTCTTC. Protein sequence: CASSYGLVLYNEQFF.

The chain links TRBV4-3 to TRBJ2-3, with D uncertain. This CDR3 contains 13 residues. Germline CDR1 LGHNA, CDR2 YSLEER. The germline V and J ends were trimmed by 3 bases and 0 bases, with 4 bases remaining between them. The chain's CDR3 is CASSQGSTDTQYF. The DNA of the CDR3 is TGCGCCAGCAGCCAGGGCAGCACAGATACGCAGTATTTT.

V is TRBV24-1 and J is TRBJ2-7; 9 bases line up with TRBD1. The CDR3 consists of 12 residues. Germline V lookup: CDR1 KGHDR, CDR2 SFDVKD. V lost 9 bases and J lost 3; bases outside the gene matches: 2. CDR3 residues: CATQGQGYEQYF. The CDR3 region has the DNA TGTGCCACCCAGGGACAGGGCTACGAGCAGTACTTC.